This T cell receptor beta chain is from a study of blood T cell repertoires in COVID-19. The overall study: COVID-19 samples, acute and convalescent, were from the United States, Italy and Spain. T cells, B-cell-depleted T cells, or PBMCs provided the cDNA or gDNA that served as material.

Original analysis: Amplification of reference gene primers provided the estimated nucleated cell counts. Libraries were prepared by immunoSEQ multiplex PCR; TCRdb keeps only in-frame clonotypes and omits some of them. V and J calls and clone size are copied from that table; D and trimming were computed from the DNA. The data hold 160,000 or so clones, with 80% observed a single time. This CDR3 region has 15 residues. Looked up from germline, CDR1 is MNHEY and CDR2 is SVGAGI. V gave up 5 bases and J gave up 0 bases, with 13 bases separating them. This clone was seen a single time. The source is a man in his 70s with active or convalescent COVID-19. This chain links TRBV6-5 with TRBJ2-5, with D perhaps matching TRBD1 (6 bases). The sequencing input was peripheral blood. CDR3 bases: TGTGCCAGCAGTCTGTCCCAGGGGTACCAAGAGACCCAGTACTTC. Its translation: CASSLSQGYQETQYF.